Listed here is a single T cell receptor beta chain. CDR1 is SQVTM and CDR2 is ANQGSEA in the germline V gene. The CDR3 length is 13 residues. Trimming removed 5 bases from V and 0 bases from J; junction bases left unmatched: 3. The data were taken from a study of cytomegalovirus exposure and HLA in healthy donors. Study summary: Unique TCRs numbering around 85 million, obtained from HLA-typed donors, made up an early data release.

The primer mix had 60 Vbeta and 13 Jbeta primers. Here immunoSEQ multiplex PCR was the method, and the copy in TCRdb shows in-frame clones only, minus some. The table has 150,000 to 200,000 clones, about 88% seen once; the top ten hold more than 2%. The V and J genes are TRBV29-1 and TRBJ1-1; TRBD1 agrees at 7 bases. This TCR was recovered from a man younger than 35 in good health and CMV-seropositive. The specimen was PBMCs. In DNA form, the CDR3 reads TGCAGCGTTAGACAGGGTTTGAACACTGAAGCTTTCTTT. Its protein product is CSVRQGLNTEAFF.